The clone carrying this TCR beta chain has just a few counts. Its cognate antigen is unknown. The listed genes are named as in mouse. The CDR3 is cut off 1 residue early in the read; its end comes from the germline J gene. The source of the sample is a study of tissue T cells after allogeneic stem cell transplantation. Time point specified: mouse harvest day 14 after allogeneic transplant. Tail vein injection delivered 10^7 T-cell-depleted bone marrow cells and 10^6 splenic CD5+ T cells. Per germline, CDR1 KGHPV and CDR2 FQNQEV (reference sequence). The V gene lost 2 bases and the J gene lost 1 base, with 8 bases spanning the gap. This CDR3 region has 15 residues. Findings of the study overall: The patient cohort was small and clinically heterogeneous, with limited sampling depth. Anatomically similar tissues had similar TCR repertoires within each patient. The study did not identify alloreactive or antigen-specific tissue TCRs, and some clones might be persisting host cells.

Produced via immunoSEQ multiplex PCR; TCRdb's table is partial and in-frame only. The table records about 2,100 clones, approximately 45% of them present only once. The sequenced material came from lymph node tissue. The rearrangement joins TRBV26 to TRBJ2-2; D unclear. The source is a female BALB/c mouse given C57BL/6 T cells with graft-versus-host disease after an allogeneic hematopoietic cell transplant. The CDR3 loop reads CASSLRDINTGQLYF. CDR3 DNA (partial): TGTGCCAGCAGTCTGAGAGACATAAACACCGGGCAGCTCTAC.